A single sample gave rise to the 10 T cell receptor beta chains below, sequenced in a study of shared clonotypes between healthy human individuals. Produced via immunoSEQ multiplex PCR; TCRdb's table is partial and in-frame only. The data contain around 990,000 clones, roughly 80% of them seen just once; the ten biggest clones take up more than 0.85%. Sequencing was performed on memory CD4+ T cells from PBMCs. Described subset: CD45RA-negative fraction. These TCRs come from a man aged 18 to 30 in good health. Some clones in this sample may be carry-over from other donors' samples.

The CDR3 sequence is CTSSQDMGRGQDEQFF. The CDR3 region has the DNA TGCACCAGCAGCCAAGACATGGGAAGGGGGCAAGATGAGCAGTTCTTC. The rearrangement uses TRBV1 and TRBJ2-1; no DNA check was done on the table's D call, TRBD1. TRBV1 is classified as a pseudogene. This CDR3 is built from 16 residues.

This clone was counted at least ten times. The chain combines TRBV11-2 with TRBJ1-2, with 9 positions matching TRBD1. The CDR3 has 14 amino acids. In germline, CDR1 is SGHAT, CDR2 FQNNGV. With V trimmed by 5 bases and J by 8 bases, 9 bases remained unmatched. The CDR3 region is CASSTYRGRRGYTF. The DNA for the CDR3 is TGTGCCAGCAGCACCTACAGGGGGCGGCGGGGCTACACCTTC.

This clone has only one observation. The J gene is TRBJ1-1, the V gene TRBV30; D gene uncertain. The germline V gene encodes CDR1 GTSNPN and CDR2 SVGIG (reference sequence). V lost 3 bases to trimming and J lost 1 base, with 15 bases between them. The CDR3 extends over 15 amino acids. CDR3 in amino acids: CAWRTFRTQNTEAFF. The CDR3 bases are TGTGCCTGGAGGACCTTCCGGACCCAGAACACTGAAGCTTTCTTT.

The CDR3 DNA is TGTGCCAGCAGTGAAGGGTATGGGGCGGCCTACGAGCAGTACTTC. It translates to CASSEGYGAAYEQYF. The chain employs TRBV25-1 and TRBJ2-5; tentative D call: TRBD1 (5 bases). The end of the DNA fits TRBJ2-7 better, so the J call may be wrong. The germline V gene encodes CDR1 MGHDK and CDR2 SYGVNS. This CDR3 has 15 amino acids.

V and J are TRBV27 and TRBJ1-1; a possible D gene is TRBD1 (5 bases). Trimming cost V 3 bases and J 0 bases, with 11 bases left between them. CDR3 size: 15 residues. The germline CDR1 and CDR2 sequences are MNHEY and SMNVEV (reference sequence). The CDR3 region has the DNA TGTGCCAGCAGTTTCGGGGGGACCTTGAACACTGAAGCTTTCTTT. Its translation is CASSFGGTLNTEAFF.

V usage is TRBV5-1 and J usage is TRBJ2-1, with D perhaps TRBD1 (5 bases). Trimming left V 5 bases short and J 0 bases short, with 15 bases between. The CDR3 contains 16 residues. Germline CDR1 SGHRS, CDR2 YFSETQ. Written as DNA, the CDR3 is TGCGCCAGCAGAACCCGACAGCTCGACTCCTACAATGAGCAGTTCTTC. Its translation is CASRTRQLDSYNEQFF.

The chain has TRBV21-1 and TRBJ1-2; the table's D call of TRBD1 was not tested on the DNA. TRBV21-1 is a listed pseudogene. CDR3 size: 14 residues. The CDR3 region is CASSKGQGAEGYTF. As DNA, the CDR3 is TGTGCCAGCAGCAAAGGACAGGGGGCAGAAGGCTACACCTTC.

This clone has only a few counts. The rearrangement links TRBV6-1 to TRBJ2-2; D is possibly TRBD1 (7 bases). V was cut by 7 bases and J by 1 base, with 13 bases left in between. Germline CDR1 and CDR2: MNHNS and SASEGT. The CDR3 runs to 15 residues. The CDR3 DNA reads TGTGCCAGCAAGGCGGGACAGTTGAACACCGGGGAGCTGTTTTTT. This encodes CASKAGQLNTGELFF.

The rearrangement links TRBV9 to TRBJ2-1; D is unresolved. Germline CDR1 SGDLS, CDR2 YYNGEE. The CDR3 has 15 residues. V was cut by 0 bases and J by 3 bases, with 10 bases left in between. Here the CDR3 reads CASSVVGQNYNEQFF. As DNA, the CDR3 is TGTGCCAGCAGCGTAGTGGGCCAAAACTACAATGAGCAGTTCTTC.

The V and J genes are TRBV7-3 and TRBJ1-1; D is ambiguous. This CDR3 spans 13 amino acids. Per the germline V gene, CDR1 is SGHTA and CDR2 is FQGTGA. Trimming shortened V by 6 bases and J by 11 bases, and 19 bases separated the two germline ends. The CDR3 protein is CASSSGPKLPAFF. CDR3 nucleotides: TGTGCCAGCAGTTCCGGTCCCAAGCTACCCGCTTTCTTT. Using reference TRBV7-3 and TRBJ1-1 for the parts outside the CDR3, the full variable domain is GAGVSQTPSNKVTEKGKYVELRCDPISGHTALYWYRQSLGQGPEFLIYFQGTGAADDSGLPNDRFFAVRPEGSVSTLKIQRTERGDSAVYLCASSSGPKLPAFFGQGTRLTVV.